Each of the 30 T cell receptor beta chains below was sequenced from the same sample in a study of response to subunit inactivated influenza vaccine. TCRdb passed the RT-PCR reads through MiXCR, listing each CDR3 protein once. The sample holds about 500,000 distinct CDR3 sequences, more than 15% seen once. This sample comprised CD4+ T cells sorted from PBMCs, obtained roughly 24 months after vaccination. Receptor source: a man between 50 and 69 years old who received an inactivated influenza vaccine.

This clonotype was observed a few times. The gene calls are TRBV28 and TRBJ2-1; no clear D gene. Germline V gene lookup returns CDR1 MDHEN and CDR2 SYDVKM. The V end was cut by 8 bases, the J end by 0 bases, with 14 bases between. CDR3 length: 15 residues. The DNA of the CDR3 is TGTGCCAGCCGTCCAGCCGGAAGCTCCTACAATGAGCAGTTCTTC. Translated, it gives CASRPAGSSYNEQFF. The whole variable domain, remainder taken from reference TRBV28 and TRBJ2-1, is DVKVTQSSRYLVKRTGEKVFLECVQDMDHENMFWYRQDPGLGLRLIYFSYDVKMKEKGDIPEGYSVSREKKERFSLILESASTNQTSMYLCASRPAGSSYNEQFFGPGTRLTVL.

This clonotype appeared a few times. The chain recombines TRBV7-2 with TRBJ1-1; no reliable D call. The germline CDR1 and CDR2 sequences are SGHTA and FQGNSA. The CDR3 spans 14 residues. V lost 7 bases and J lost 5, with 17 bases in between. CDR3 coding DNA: TGTGCCAGCACAATAGAGGCAGTTTTAACTGAAGCTTTCTTT. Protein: CASTIEAVLTEAFF.

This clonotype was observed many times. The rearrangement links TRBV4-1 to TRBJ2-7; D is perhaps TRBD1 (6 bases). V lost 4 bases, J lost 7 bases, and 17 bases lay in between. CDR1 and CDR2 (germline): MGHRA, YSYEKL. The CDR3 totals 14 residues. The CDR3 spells CASSRGTPMVEQYF. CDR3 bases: TGCGCCAGCAGCCGAGGGACACCGATGGTAGAGCAGTACTTC.

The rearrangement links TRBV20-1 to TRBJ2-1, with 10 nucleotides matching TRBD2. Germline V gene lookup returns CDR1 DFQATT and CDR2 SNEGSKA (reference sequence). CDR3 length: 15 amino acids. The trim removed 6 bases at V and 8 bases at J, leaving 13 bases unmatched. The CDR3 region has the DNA TGCAGTGCATTTTCCGGGACTAGCGTTGTGTATGAGCAGTTCTTC. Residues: CSAFSGTSVVYEQFF.

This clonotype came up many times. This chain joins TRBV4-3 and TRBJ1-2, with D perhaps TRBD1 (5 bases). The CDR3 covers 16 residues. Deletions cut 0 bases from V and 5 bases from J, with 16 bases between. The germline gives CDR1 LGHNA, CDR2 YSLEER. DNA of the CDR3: TGCGCCAGCAGCCAAGATCTAAATGGGGGATGGTATGGCTACACCTTC. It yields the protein CASSQDLNGGWYGYTF.

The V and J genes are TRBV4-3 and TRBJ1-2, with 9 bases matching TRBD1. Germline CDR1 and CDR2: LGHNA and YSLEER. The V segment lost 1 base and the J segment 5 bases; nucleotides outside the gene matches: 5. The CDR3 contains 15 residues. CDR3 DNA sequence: TGCGCCAGCAGCCAAGCCGGGACAGGGCCTTATGGCTACACCTTC. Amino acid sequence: CASSQAGTGPYGYTF.

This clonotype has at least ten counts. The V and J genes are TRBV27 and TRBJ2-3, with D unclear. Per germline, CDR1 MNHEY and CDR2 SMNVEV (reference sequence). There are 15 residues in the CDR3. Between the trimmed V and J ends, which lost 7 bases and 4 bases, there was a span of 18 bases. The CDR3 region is CASMGKGFTADTQYF. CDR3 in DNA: TGTGCCAGCATGGGTAAAGGGTTCACCGCAGATACGCAGTATTTT.

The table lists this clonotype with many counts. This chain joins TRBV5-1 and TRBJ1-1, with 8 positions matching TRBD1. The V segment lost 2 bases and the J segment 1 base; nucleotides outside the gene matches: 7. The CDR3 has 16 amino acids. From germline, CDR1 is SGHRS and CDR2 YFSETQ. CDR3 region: CASSFGVDRANTEAFF. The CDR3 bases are TGCGCCAGCAGCTTCGGGGTGGACAGGGCGAACACTGAAGCTTTCTTT. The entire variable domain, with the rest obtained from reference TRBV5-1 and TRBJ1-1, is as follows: KAGVTQTPRYLIKTRGQQVTLSCSPISGHRSVSWYQQTPGQGLQFLFEYFSETQRNKGNFPGRFSGRQFSNSRSEMNVSTLELGDSALYLCASSFGVDRANTEAFFGQGTRLTVV.

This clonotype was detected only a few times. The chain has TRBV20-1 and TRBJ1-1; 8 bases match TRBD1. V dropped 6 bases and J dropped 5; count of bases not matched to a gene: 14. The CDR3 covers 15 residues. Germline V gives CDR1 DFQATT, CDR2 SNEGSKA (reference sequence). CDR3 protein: CSATRRTGRKTEAFF. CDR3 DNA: TGCAGTGCCACCCGGAGGACAGGGAGGAAGACTGAAGCTTTCTTT.

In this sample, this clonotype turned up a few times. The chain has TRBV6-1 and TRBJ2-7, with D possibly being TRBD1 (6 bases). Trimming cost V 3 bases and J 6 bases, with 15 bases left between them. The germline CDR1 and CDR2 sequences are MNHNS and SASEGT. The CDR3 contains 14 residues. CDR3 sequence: CASSDRQAPGEQYF. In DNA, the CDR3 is TGTGCCAGCAGTGACCGACAGGCGCCGGGCGAGCAGTACTTC.

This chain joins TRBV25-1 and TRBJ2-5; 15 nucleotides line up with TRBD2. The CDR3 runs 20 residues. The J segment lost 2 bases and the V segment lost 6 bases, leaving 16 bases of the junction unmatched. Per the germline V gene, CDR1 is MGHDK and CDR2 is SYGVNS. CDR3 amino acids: CASSRTGGTSGRTVQETQYF. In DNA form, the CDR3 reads TGTGCCAGCAGCCGTACGGGGGGGACTAGCGGGAGGACTGTACAAGAGACCCAGTACTTC.

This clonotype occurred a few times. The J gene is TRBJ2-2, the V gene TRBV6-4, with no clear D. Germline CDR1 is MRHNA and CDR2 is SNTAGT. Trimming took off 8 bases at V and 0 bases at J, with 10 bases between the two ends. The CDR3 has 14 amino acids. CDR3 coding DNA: TGTGCCAGCCGATCTACAGCGAACACCGGGGAGCTGTTTTTT. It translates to CASRSTANTGELFF.

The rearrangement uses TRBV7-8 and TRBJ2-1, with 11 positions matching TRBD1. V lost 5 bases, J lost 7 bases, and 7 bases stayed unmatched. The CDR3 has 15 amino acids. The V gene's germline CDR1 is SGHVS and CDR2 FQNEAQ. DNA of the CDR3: TGTGCCAGCAGCGAACCGGGACAGGGGGGTAATGAGCAGTTCTTC. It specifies CASSEPGQGGNEQFF.

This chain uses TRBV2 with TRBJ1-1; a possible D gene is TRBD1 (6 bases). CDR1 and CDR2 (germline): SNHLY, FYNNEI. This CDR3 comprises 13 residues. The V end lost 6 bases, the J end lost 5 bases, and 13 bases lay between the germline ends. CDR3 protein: CASSYDRRTEAFF. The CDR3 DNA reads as TGTGCCAGCAGCTACGACAGGAGGACTGAAGCTTTCTTT.

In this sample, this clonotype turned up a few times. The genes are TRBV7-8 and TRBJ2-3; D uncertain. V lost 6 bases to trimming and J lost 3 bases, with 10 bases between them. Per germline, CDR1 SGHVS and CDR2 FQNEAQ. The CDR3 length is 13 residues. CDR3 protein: CASRLRGTDTQYF. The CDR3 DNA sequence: TGTGCCAGCAGGTTACGAGGAACAGATACGCAGTATTTT.

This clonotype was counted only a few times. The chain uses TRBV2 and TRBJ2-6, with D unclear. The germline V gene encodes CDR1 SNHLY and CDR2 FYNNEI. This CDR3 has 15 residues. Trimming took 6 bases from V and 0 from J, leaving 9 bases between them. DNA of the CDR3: TGTGCCAGCAGCCAAGTCGACTCTGGGGCCAACGTCCTGACTTTC. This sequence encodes CASSQVDSGANVLTF.

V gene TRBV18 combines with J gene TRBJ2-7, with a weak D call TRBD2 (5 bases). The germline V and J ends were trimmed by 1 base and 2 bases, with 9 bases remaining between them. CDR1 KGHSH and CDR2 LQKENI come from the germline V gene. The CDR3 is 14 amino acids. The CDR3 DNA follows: TGTGCCAGCTCACCACTTACGGGAACCTACGAGCAGTACTTC. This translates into CASSPLTGTYEQYF.

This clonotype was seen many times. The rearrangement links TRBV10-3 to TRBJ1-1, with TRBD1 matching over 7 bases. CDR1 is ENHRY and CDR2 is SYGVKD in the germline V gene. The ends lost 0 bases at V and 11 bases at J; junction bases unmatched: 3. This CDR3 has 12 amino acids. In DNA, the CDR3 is TGTGCCATCAGTGAGTCAGGGGGCCGGGCTTTCTTT. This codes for CAISESGGRAFF.

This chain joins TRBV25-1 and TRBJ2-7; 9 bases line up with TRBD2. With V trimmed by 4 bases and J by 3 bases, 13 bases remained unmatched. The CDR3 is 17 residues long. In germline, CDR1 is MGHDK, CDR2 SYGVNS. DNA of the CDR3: TGTGCCAGCAGTGCCCAAGGGAGGCGGGAGGGCCTCTACGAGCAGTACTTC. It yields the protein CASSAQGRREGLYEQYF.

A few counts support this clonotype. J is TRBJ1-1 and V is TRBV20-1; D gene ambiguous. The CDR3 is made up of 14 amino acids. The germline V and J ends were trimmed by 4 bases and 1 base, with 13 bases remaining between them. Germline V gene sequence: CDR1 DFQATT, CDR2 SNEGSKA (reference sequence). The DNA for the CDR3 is TGCAGTGCTAAGGGAAAGGCAGGGAACACTGAAGCTTTCTTT. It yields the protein CSAKGKAGNTEAFF.

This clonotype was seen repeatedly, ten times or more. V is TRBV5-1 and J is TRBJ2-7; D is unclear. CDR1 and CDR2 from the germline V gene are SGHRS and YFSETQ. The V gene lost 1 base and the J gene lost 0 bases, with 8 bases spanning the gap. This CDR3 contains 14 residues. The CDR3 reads CASSLPSDSYEQYF. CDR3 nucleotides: TGCGCCAGCAGCTTGCCGTCGGACTCCTACGAGCAGTACTTC.

CDR3 coding DNA: TGTGCCAGCAGCCTCACGGGACTGACGGGGAGCTACGAGCAGTACTTC. Protein sequence: CASSLTGLTGSYEQYF. This sequence joins TRBV6-1 and TRBJ2-7; the D gene is possibly TRBD2 (6 bases). The germline gives CDR1 MNHNS, CDR2 SASEGT. This CDR3 is 16 amino acids long. V lost 6 bases to trimming and J lost 3 bases, with 21 bases between them.

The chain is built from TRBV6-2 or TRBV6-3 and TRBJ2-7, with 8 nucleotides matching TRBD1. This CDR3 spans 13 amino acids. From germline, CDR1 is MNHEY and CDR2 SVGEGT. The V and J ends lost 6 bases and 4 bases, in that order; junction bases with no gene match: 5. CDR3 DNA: TGTGCCAGCAGACCAGGGGGCGCGTACGAGCAGTACTTC. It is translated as CASRPGGAYEQYF.

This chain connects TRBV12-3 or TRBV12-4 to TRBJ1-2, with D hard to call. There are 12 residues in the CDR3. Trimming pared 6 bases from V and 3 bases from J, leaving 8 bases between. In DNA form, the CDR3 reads TGTGCCAGCAGCGTCGGAGACTATGGCTACACCTTC. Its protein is CASSVGDYGYTF.

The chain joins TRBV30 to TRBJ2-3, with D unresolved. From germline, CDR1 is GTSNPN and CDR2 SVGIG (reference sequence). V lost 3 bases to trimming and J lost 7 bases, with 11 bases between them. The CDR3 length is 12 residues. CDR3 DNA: TGTGCCTGGAGCACCTCGCTACATACGCAGTATTTT. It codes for CAWSTSLHTQYF.

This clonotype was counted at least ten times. The CDR3, as DNA: TGTGCCAGCAGCCTGGGACTAGCGGGGGGCGAGCAGTTCTTC. Its protein is CASSLGLAGGEQFF. This rearrangement joins TRBV4-2 to TRBJ2-1; TRBD2 matches at 15 bases. CDR1 LGHNA and CDR2 YNFKEQ come from the germline V gene. This CDR3 is 14 amino acids long. V lost 4 bases to trimming and J lost 10 bases; unmatched junction nucleotides: 2.

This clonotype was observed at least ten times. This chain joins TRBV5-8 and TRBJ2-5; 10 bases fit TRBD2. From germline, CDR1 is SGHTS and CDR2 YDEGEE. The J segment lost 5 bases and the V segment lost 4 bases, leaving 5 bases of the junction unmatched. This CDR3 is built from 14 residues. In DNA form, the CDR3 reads TGTGCCAGCAGCCAAGGGACTAGCGCGGAGACCCAGTACTTC. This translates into CASSQGTSAETQYF.

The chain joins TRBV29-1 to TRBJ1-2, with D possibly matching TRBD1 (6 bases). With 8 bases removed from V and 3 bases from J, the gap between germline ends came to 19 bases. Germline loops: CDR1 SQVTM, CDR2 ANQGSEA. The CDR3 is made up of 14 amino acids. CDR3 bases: TGCAGCCTAAACCCGGGGGGCGCTGACTATGGCTACACCTTC. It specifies CSLNPGGADYGYTF.

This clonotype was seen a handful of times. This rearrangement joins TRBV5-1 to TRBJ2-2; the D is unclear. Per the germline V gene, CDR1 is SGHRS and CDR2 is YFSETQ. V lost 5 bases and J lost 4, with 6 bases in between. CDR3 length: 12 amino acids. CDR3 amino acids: CASRWSTGELFF. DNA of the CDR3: TGCGCCAGCAGGTGGTCCACCGGGGAGCTGTTTTTT.

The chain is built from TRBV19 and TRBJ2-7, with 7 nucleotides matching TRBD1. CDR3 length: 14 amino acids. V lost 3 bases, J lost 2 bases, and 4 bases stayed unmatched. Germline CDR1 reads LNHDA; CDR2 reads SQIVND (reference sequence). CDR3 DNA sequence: TGTGCCAGTAGTATTCGGACAGGAACCTACGAGCAGTACTTC. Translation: CASSIRTGTYEQYF.